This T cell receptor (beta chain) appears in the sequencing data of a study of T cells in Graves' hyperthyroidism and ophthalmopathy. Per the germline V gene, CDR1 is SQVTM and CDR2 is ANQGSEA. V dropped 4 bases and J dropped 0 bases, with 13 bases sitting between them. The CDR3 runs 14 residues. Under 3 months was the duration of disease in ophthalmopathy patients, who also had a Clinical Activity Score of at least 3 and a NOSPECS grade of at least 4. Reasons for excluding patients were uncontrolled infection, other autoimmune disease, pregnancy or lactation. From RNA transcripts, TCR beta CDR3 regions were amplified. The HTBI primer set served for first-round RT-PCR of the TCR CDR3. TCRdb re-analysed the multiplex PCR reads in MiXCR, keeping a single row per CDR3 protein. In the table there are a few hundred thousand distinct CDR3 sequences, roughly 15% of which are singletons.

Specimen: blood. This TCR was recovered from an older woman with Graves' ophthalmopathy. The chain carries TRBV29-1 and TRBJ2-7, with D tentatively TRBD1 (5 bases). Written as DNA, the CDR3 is TGCAGCGTTGCAAGCCGACAGTACTCCTACGAGCAGTACTTC. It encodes CSVASRQYSYEQYF.